This T cell receptor (beta chain) is from a study of cytomegalovirus exposure and HLA in healthy donors. Regarding the study as a whole: Sequencing probably produced one cluster of sequence variants that were highly shared.

In the case of this clone: The antigen remains undetermined.

PCR was performed using 60 Vbeta and 13 Jbeta primers. Sequencing was performed with immunoSEQ multiplex PCR; in TCRdb, only in-frame clones are kept and a portion is missing. The table shows some 150,000 clones, with around 83% occurring only once. V lost 2 bases and J lost 10; bases outside the gene matches: 16. This CDR3 is 16 amino acids long. CDR1 is SGDLS, CDR2 YYNGEE, per germline. What was sequenced was PBMCs. This sequence was found in a woman aged 18-29 years in good health and CMV-seronegative. The J gene is TRBJ2-3, the V gene TRBV9; 7 bases match TRBD2. The DNA for the CDR3 is TGTGCCAGCAGCGTCTGGGGGGGGGACGATGGCCTCCCGCAGTATTTT. This sequence encodes CASSVWGGDDGLPQYF. The full variable domain, in which reference TRBV9 and TRBJ2-3 provide the parts outside the CDR3, is DSGVTQTPKHLITATGQRVTLRCSPRSGDLSVYWYQQSLDQGLQFLIQYYNGEERAKGNILERFSAQQFPDLHSELNLSSLELGDSALYFCASSVWGGDDGLPQYFGPGTRLTVL.